This T cell receptor beta chain came from a study of PD-1 blockade in classical Hodgkin lymphoma. The CDR3 loop spans 12 amino acids. V dropped 0 bases and J dropped 3 bases, with 1 base sitting between them. Germline V gene data show CDR1 as SGDLS and CDR2 as YYNGEE. Using immunoSEQ multiplex PCR, the repertoire was profiled, and TCRdb retains in-frame clones only, with some absent. The table lists approximately 14,000 clones, around 90% of them singletons. Specified time point: newly diagnosed, previously untreated cHL patient sample. Researchers pulled CD8+ T cells out of thawed PBMCs using magnetic negative selection.

This clonotype originated in a human donor with classical Hodgkin lymphoma. J is TRBJ2-1 and V is TRBV9; D is undetermined. The sequenced sample was CD8+ T cells from blood. The CDR3 DNA follows: TGTGCCAGCAGCGTAGACTACAATGAGCAGTTCTTC. Translating it yields CASSVDYNEQFF.